This T cell receptor (beta chain) was identified in a study of T cells in Graves' hyperthyroidism and ophthalmopathy. Whole-study findings and limits: Through a model of 13 V-J features, ophthalmopathy was separated from stable hyperthyroidism.

The germline V gene encodes CDR1 SGHRS and CDR2 YFSETQ. The CDR3 consists of 12 residues. Amplified regions were TCR beta CDR3 sequences from RNA transcripts. With the HTBI primer set, the TCR CDR3 went through a first round of RT-PCR. TCRdb independently ran MiXCR on the multiplex PCR reads; one entry per CDR3 protein. The table includes roughly 130,000 distinct CDR3 sequences, 22% detected once. In the case of this clonotype: Its cognate antigen is unknown. A much bigger clone sits one base away, suggesting this may be a read error.

A patient was excluded if there was uncontrolled infection, other autoimmune disease, pregnancy or lactation. On the basis of clinical symptoms, serum thyroxine and TRAb, thyroid ultrasound and orbital computed tomography, diagnoses were made. It was 8.5 to 10 ml of fresh peripheral blood that supplied the PBMCs. The sequenced sample was blood. This chain uses TRBV5-1 with TRBJ1-1; D call uncertain. This receptor was obtained from a woman aged 45 to 65 with Graves' hyperthyroidism that later progressed to Graves' ophthalmopathy. As DNA, the CDR3 is TGCGCCAGCAGCTTGGGACACACTGGAGCTTTCTTT. This encodes CASSLGHTGAFF.